The sequence of this TCR beta chain was determined in a study of tumor-infiltrating lymphocytes in primary liver carcinoma. From unsorted bulk tissue weighing about 18-30 mg, DNA and RNA were co-extracted. Concerning this clonotype itself: What it binds is not known.

Germline-derived CDR1 and CDR2 are SGHAT and FQNNGV. V shed 5 bases and J 4 bases; nucleotides not matched to a gene: 9. This CDR3 region has 15 residues. Making TCR beta cDNA involved 400 to 600 ng total RNA and a constant-region primer. Three nested multiplex PCR rounds of slightly modified ARM-PCR generated TCR beta libraries. Investigators reported that the first two PCR rounds, at 10 cycles each, used TRBV1-TRBV30 forward primers with a C-beta reverse primer. From the multiplex PCR reads, TCRdb called clonotypes with MiXCR, one entry per CDR3 protein. The sample shows some 130,000 distinct CDR3 sequences, nearly 70% of them seen only once. The study's findings and limits: The overlap of tumor-adjacent and tumor-blood pairs was smaller than that of tumor region pairs.

The source is a woman in her sixties or seventies with primary liver carcinoma and hepatitis B virus infection. The chain joins TRBV11-2 to TRBJ1-2, with 8 positions matching TRBD1. The specimen sequenced was tumor-adjacent normal liver tissue. DNA of the CDR3: TGTGCCAGCAGCCATCAGACAGGGGCAAGCTATGGCTACACCTTC. This encodes CASSHQTGASYGYTF.